The clone carrying this T cell receptor (beta chain) was seen more than once but under ten times. The antigen is unknown. It was through 5'RACE template switching that TCR cDNA was made, with a universal primer site and UMIs added. TCRdb reprocessed the 5' RACE reads via MiXCR and lists one record per CDR3 protein. The data hold approximately 600,000 distinct CDR3 sequences, with more than 9% observed a single time. This entry belongs to a study of T cells after yellow fever vaccination. The germline V gene has CDR1 MNHEY and CDR2 SVGEGT. V lost 8 bases and J 8 bases, leaving 11 bases between the germline ends. This CDR3 has 11 residues. General study results and limits: A secondary response was less intense yet reached its peak sooner, at day 5 versus 15.

The chain combines TRBV6-2 or TRBV6-3 with TRBJ2-3, with D unresolved. Sample: PBMCs, taken on the day of the yellow fever booster vaccination. This TCR was recovered from a man under 40 who received the YFV17D yellow fever vaccine. The CDR3 reads CASRAMGTQYF. CDR3 sequence (DNA): TGTGCCAGCCGGGCAATGGGTACGCAGTATTTT.